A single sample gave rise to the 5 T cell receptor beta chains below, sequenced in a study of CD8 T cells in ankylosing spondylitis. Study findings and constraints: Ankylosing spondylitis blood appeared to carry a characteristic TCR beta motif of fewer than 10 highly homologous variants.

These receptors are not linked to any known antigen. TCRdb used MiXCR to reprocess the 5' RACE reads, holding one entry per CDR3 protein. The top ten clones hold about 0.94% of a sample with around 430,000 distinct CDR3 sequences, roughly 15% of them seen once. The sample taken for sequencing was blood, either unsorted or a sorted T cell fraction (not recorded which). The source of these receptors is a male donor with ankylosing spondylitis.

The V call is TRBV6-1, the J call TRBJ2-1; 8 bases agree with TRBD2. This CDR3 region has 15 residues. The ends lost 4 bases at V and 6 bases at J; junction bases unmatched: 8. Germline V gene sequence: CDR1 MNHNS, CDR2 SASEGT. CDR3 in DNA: TGTGCCAGCAGTGGGAGAAACGGGGGGGCCAATGAGCAGTTCTTC. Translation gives CASSGRNGGANEQFF.

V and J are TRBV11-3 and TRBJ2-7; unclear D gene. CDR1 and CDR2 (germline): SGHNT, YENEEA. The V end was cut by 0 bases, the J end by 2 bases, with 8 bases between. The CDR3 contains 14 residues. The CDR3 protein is CASSLETFTYEQYF. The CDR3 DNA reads TGTGCCAGCAGCTTAGAGACTTTCACCTACGAGCAGTACTTC.

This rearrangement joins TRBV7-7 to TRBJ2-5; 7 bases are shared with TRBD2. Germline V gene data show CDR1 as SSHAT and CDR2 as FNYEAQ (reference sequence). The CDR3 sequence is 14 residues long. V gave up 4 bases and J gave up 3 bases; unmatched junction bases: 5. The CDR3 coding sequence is TGTGCCAGCAGCTCCATCCGGGGGGAAGAGACCCAGTACTTC. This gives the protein CASSSIRGEETQYF. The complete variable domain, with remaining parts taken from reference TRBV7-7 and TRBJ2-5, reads GAGVSQSPRYKVTKRGQDVTLRCDPISSHATLYWYQQALGQGPEFLTYFNYEAQPDKSGLPSDRFSAERPEGSISTLTIQRTEQRDSAMYRCASSSIRGEETQYFGPGTRLLVL.

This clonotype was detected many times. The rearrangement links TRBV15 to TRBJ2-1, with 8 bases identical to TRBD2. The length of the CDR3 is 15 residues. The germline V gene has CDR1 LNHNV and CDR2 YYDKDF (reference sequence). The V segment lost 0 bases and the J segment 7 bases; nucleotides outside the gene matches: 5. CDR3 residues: CATSRDSGSRNEQFF. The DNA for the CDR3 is TGTGCCACCAGCAGAGACAGCGGGAGTCGAAATGAGCAGTTCTTC. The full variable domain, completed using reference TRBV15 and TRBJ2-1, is DAMVIQNPRYQVTQFGKPVTLSCSQTLNHNVMYWYQQKSSQAPKLLFHYYDKDFNNEADTPDNFQSRRPNTSFCFLDIRSPGLGDTAMYLCATSRDSGSRNEQFFGPGTRLTVL.

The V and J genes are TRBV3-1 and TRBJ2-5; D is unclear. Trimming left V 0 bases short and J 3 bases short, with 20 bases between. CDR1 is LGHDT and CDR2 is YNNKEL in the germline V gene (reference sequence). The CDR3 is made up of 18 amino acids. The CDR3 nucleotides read TGTGCCAGCAGCCAAGATCTAAGGAGACGCAGTATGGAAGAGACCCAGTACTTC. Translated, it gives CASSQDLRRRSMEETQYF.